Listed below are T cell receptor beta chains from one sample, sequenced in a study of T cells in Graves' hyperthyroidism and ophthalmopathy. TCRdb used MiXCR to reprocess the multiplex PCR reads, holding one entry per CDR3 protein. The repertoire includes hundreds of thousands of distinct CDR3 sequences, 12% to 15% of them detected once, and about 10% sits in the top ten. What was sequenced was blood. The receptors were sampled from a woman aged 18 to 35 with Graves' hyperthyroidism. Both conserved end residues are part of each CDR3. Each record gives: clone size, V gene, D gene, J gene, CDR3 protein, CDR3 DNA. A D gene is named only where the DNA matches it firmly. Size tells how often a clone was seen (once, few, many) or the class of an expanded clone, and some rows leave it out.

>many|TRBV27|-|TRBJ2-3
CASRPRWGGTDTQYF
TGTGCCAGCAGGCCGCGTTGGGGGGGCACAGATACGCAGTATTTT
>many|TRBV28|TRBD1|TRBJ2-7
CASSFDRGYEQYF
TGTGCCAGCAGTTTCGACAGGGGCTACGAGCAGTACTTC
>-|TRBV6-6|-|TRBJ1-3
CASSYRSSSGNTIYF
TGTGCCAGCAGTTACAGGTCGAGCTCTGGAAACACCATATATTTT
>few|TRBV6-1|-|TRBJ1-1
CASSVVHDSEAFF
TGTGCCAGCAGTGTAGTCCACGATAGTGAAGCTTTCTTT
>few|TRBV5-5|TRBD2|TRBJ2-7
CASSRTSGSSGYEQYF
TGTGCCAGCAGTCGGACTAGCGGATCCTCGGGTTACGAGCAGTACTTC
>-|TRBV13|TRBD1|TRBJ1-2
CASSTWKTGGLYGYTF
TGTGCCAGCAGCACCTGGAAGACAGGGGGACTATATGGCTACACCTTC
>many|TRBV27|-|TRBJ1-5
CASSLGGTQPQHF
TGTGCCAGCAGTTTAGGGGGTACGCAGCCCCAGCATTTT
>-|TRBV5-5|TRBD1|TRBJ1-2
CASSFQTRGNYGYTF
TGTGCCAGCAGCTTCCAAACCAGGGGGAACTATGGCTACACCTTC
>few|TRBV7-9|TRBD1|TRBJ2-7
CASSSGQGSSEQYF
TGTGCCAGCAGCTCGGGACAGGGATCCTCCGAGCAGTACTTC
>-|TRBV15|TRBD1|TRBJ1-4
CATSRDLGTGTEKLFF
TGTGCCACCAGCAGAGATCTTGGGACAGGGACTGAAAAACTGTTTTTT
>few|TRBV27|TRBD1|TRBJ2-4
CASSLRGRSQNIQYF
TGTGCCAGCAGCCTCAGGGGGCGCAGCCAAAACATTCAGTACTTC
>-|TRBV7-9|TRBD1|TRBJ1-4
CASSLRTGSNEKLFF
TGTGCCAGCAGCTTACGGACAGGGAGTAATGAAAAACTGTTTTTT
>many|TRBV6-1|-|TRBJ1-5
CASGDTSNQPQHF
TGTGCCAGCGGGGACACCAGCAATCAGCCCCAGCATTTT
>few|TRBV6-2/TRBV6-3|-|TRBJ2-1
CASSSVGLYNEQFF
TGTGCCAGCAGTTCGGTAGGGCTTTACAATGAGCAGTTCTTC
>once|TRBV5-1|TRBD2|TRBJ2-7
CASSLTSGRAGSYEQYF
TGCGCCAGCAGCTTGACTAGCGGGAGGGCCGGATCCTACGAGCAGTACTTC
>many|TRBV6-1|TRBD1|TRBJ2-7
CASSSDRPYEQYF
TGTGCCAGCAGTTCGGACAGGCCCTACGAGCAGTACTTC